Listed below are T cell receptor beta chains from one sample, sequenced in a study of post-analysis software for immune sequencing data. One entry per CDR3 protein results from TCRdb running MiXCR on the PCR reads. The repertoire consists of 180,000 or so distinct CDR3 sequences, with 29% occurring once and the leading ten covering about 3.4%. Material for sequencing was blood. These receptors all stem from a girl between 2 and 17 years old with multiple sclerosis. CDR3s include the opening cysteine and the closing phenylalanine or tryptophan. Fields, in order: CDR3 DNA, CDR3 protein, D gene, clone size, J gene, V gene. The D gene is left open where the match is weak. Some rows mark clone size as missing; the rest say once, few, many or name a class of expanded clone.

CDR3nt: TGTGCCAGCAGTTTATGGCAGGGTTCACACAGTGAGCAGTTCTTC; CDR3aa: CASSLWQGSHSEQFF; d_gene: NA; abundance: few; j_gene: TRBJ2-1; v_gene: TRBV28
CDR3nt: TGTGCCACCAGCAGAAACCGGGGCTACGAGCAGTACTTC; CDR3aa: CATSRNRGYEQYF; d_gene: NA; abundance: many; j_gene: TRBJ2-7; v_gene: TRBV15
CDR3nt: TGTGCCAGCAGTTTTCGGGCAGGCCCCTGGGATTCACCCCTCCACTTT; CDR3aa: CASSFRAGPWDSPLHF; d_gene: NA; abundance: NA; j_gene: TRBJ1-6; v_gene: TRBV12-3/TRBV12-4
CDR3nt: TGTGCCAGCAGTCCCGGGACAGGGGAAGGCAATCAGCCCCAGCATTTT; CDR3aa: CASSPGTGEGNQPQHF; d_gene: TRBD1; abundance: NA; j_gene: TRBJ1-5; v_gene: TRBV12-3/TRBV12-4
CDR3nt: TGTGCCAGTAGCTTATCCAGCGGACGAGGTCATGAGCAGTTCTTC; CDR3aa: CASSLSSGRGHEQFF; d_gene: NA; abundance: NA; j_gene: TRBJ2-1; v_gene: TRBV11-2
CDR3nt: TGTGCCTGCAGTCGGAGGACTAGCGGGAGCACAGATACGCAGTATTTT; CDR3aa: CACSRRTSGSTDTQYF; d_gene: TRBD2; abundance: NA; j_gene: TRBJ2-3; v_gene: TRBV27
CDR3nt: TGTGCCAGCAGCCAAGATCGTTATGACAGGGGCTCTGGGGCCAACGTCCTGACTTTC; CDR3aa: CASSQDRYDRGSGANVLTF; d_gene: TRBD1; abundance: NA; j_gene: TRBJ2-6; v_gene: TRBV3-1
CDR3nt: TGTGCCAGCAGGATTACAGGGGAGGGTGGCTACACCTTC; CDR3aa: CASRITGEGGYTF; d_gene: TRBD1; abundance: few; j_gene: TRBJ1-2; v_gene: TRBV12-3/TRBV12-4
CDR3nt: TGCGCCAGCAGCCAAGAAGGAGGGCGCCGAGAAAAACTGTTTTTT; CDR3aa: CASSQEGGRREKLFF; d_gene: NA; abundance: NA; j_gene: TRBJ1-4; v_gene: TRBV4-1
CDR3nt: TGTGCCAGCACCCTAGGACAGAGCTACGAGCAGTGCTTC; CDR3aa: CASTLGQSYEQCF; d_gene: NA; abundance: few; j_gene: TRBJ2-7; v_gene: TRBV28
CDR3nt: TGCGCCAGCAGCCACCCACCCCTCGGACAGGTTGGGGAGACCCAGTACTTC; CDR3aa: CASSHPPLGQVGETQYF; d_gene: TRBD1; abundance: many; j_gene: TRBJ2-5; v_gene: TRBV4-1
CDR3nt: TGCGCCAGCAGCTTGGGCACCACAGGGATCGACACTGAAGCTTTCTTT; CDR3aa: CASSLGTTGIDTEAFF; d_gene: NA; abundance: few; j_gene: TRBJ1-1; v_gene: TRBV5-1
CDR3nt: TGCGCCAGCAGCTCATCTCAGGGGTCAGATACGCAGTATTTT; CDR3aa: CASSSSQGSDTQYF; d_gene: NA; abundance: NA; j_gene: TRBJ2-3; v_gene: TRBV5-1
CDR3nt: TGCAGTGCTAGAACCATTGCACAGGGTAGGGATGAAAAACTGTTTTTT; CDR3aa: CSARTIAQGRDEKLFF; d_gene: NA; abundance: few; j_gene: TRBJ1-4; v_gene: TRBV20-1
CDR3nt: TGTGCCAGCAGTCCGGGGACCTCCTACAATGAGCAGTTCTTC; CDR3aa: CASSPGTSYNEQFF; d_gene: NA; abundance: many; j_gene: TRBJ2-1; v_gene: TRBV27
CDR3nt: TGTGCCAGCAGCACCCAGGGGGGCACTGAAGCTTTCTTT; CDR3aa: CASSTQGGTEAFF; d_gene: TRBD1; abundance: NA; j_gene: TRBJ1-1; v_gene: TRBV7-2
CDR3nt: TGCGCCAGCAGTGAGTCGGGTCTTTCCACAGATGCGCAGTATTTT; CDR3aa: CASSESGLSTDAQYF; d_gene: NA; abundance: NA; j_gene: TRBJ2-3; v_gene: TRBV10-1
CDR3nt: TGCGCCAGCAGCCTCAAAACTAGCGGAGGCTACAATGAGCAGTACTTC; CDR3aa: CASSLKTSGGYNEQYF; d_gene: TRBD2; abundance: few; j_gene: TRBJ2-7; v_gene: TRBV5-1
CDR3nt: TGCGCCAGCAGCTTTGGGAATCCATCGAACACTGAAGCTTTCTTT; CDR3aa: CASSFGNPSNTEAFF; d_gene: NA; abundance: NA; j_gene: TRBJ1-1; v_gene: TRBV5-1
CDR3nt: TGCGCCAGCAGCCGACGGACAGGGAGCACAGATACGCAGTATTTT; CDR3aa: CASSRRTGSTDTQYF; d_gene: TRBD1; abundance: many; j_gene: TRBJ2-3; v_gene: TRBV5-1
CDR3nt: TGCGCCAGCAGCCAGGGGCGGCGTACGCAGTATTTT; CDR3aa: CASSQGRRTQYF; d_gene: NA; abundance: NA; j_gene: TRBJ2-3; v_gene: TRBV5-1
CDR3nt: TGCAGTGCTAGAGATCTAACTTATAACTATGGCTACACCTTC; CDR3aa: CSARDLTYNYGYTF; d_gene: NA; abundance: NA; j_gene: TRBJ1-2; v_gene: TRBV20-1
CDR3nt: TGTGCCAGCAGCCGTAAGGGACAGGGCTACGAGCAGTACTTC; CDR3aa: CASSRKGQGYEQYF; d_gene: TRBD1; abundance: many; j_gene: TRBJ2-7; v_gene: TRBV3-1
CDR3nt: TGCGCCAGCGCTCTTAACAGGGAAGAGACCCAGTACTTC; CDR3aa: CASALNREETQYF; d_gene: NA; abundance: many; j_gene: TRBJ2-5; v_gene: TRBV5-1
CDR3nt: TGCAGCGTTGAAGATCGCCGGGGAGTAGGCTACACCTTC; CDR3aa: CSVEDRRGVGYTF; d_gene: NA; abundance: NA; j_gene: TRBJ1-2; v_gene: TRBV29-1
CDR3nt: TGTGCCAGTCAGGGGGCGCATAACATTCAGTACTTC; CDR3aa: CASQGAHNIQYF; d_gene: TRBD1; abundance: NA; j_gene: TRBJ2-4; v_gene: TRBV6-9
CDR3nt: TGTGCTTGCAGCCGCGGGGGGACTGAAGCTTTCTTT; CDR3aa: CACSRGGTEAFF; d_gene: NA; abundance: few; j_gene: TRBJ1-1; v_gene: TRBV6-2/TRBV6-3
CDR3nt: TGTGCCATCAGTGAGGCAGGGCGCAACACTGAAGCTTTCTTT; CDR3aa: CAISEAGRNTEAFF; d_gene: NA; abundance: NA; j_gene: TRBJ1-1; v_gene: TRBV10-3
CDR3nt: TGTGCCAGCAGCAGCAAGCGGACGATCTACGAGCAGTACTTC; CDR3aa: CASSSKRTIYEQYF; d_gene: NA; abundance: NA; j_gene: TRBJ2-7; v_gene: TRBV28
CDR3nt: TGTGCCAGCAGTTCCAGCCTTGACAGGGGTGGTGGCTACACCTTC; CDR3aa: CASSSSLDRGGGYTF; d_gene: TRBD1; abundance: NA; j_gene: TRBJ1-2; v_gene: TRBV28
CDR3nt: TGCAAATGTACGGGGGTTTCCTACAATGAGCAGTTCTTC; CDR3aa: CKCTGVSYNEQFF; d_gene: NA; abundance: many; j_gene: TRBJ2-1; v_gene: TRBV20-1
CDR3nt: TGTGCCAGCAGACGGGGTCTCCTTAATGAAAAACTGTTTTTT; CDR3aa: CASRRGLLNEKLFF; d_gene: NA; abundance: NA; j_gene: TRBJ1-4; v_gene: TRBV2
CDR3nt: TGTGCCAGCAGCCAACGAGAAGGGGCTTCACCCCCCCACTTT; CDR3aa: CASSQREGASPPHF; d_gene: NA; abundance: NA; j_gene: TRBJ1-6; v_gene: TRBV3-1
CDR3nt: TGTGCCAGCAGTTTTATTGGGGCGGGTAATTCACCCCTCCACTTT; CDR3aa: CASSFIGAGNSPLHF; d_gene: NA; abundance: NA; j_gene: TRBJ1-6; v_gene: TRBV6-5
CDR3nt: TGTGCCAGCTCACTCTCCGGTACCCAAGAGACCCAGTACTTC; CDR3aa: CASSLSGTQETQYF; d_gene: NA; abundance: many; j_gene: TRBJ2-5; v_gene: TRBV18
CDR3nt: TGTGCCAGCCACAGGGCAGGGGCTTTCCATGAGCAGTTCTTC; CDR3aa: CASHRAGAFHEQFF; d_gene: NA; abundance: few; j_gene: TRBJ2-1; v_gene: TRBV5-5
CDR3nt: TGTGCCAGCAGCTTAGTTCGGTCGGTTGTGGTGAACACTGAAGCTTTCTTT; CDR3aa: CASSLVRSVVVNTEAFF; d_gene: NA; abundance: few; j_gene: TRBJ1-1; v_gene: TRBV5-5
CDR3nt: TGCAGCGTTGACGGACTTTCAGAAAATGAGCAGTTCTTC; CDR3aa: CSVDGLSENEQFF; d_gene: NA; abundance: NA; j_gene: TRBJ2-1; v_gene: TRBV29-1
CDR3nt: TGTGCCAGCAGTTTAGGAACTGATATGCAGTATTTT; CDR3aa: CASSLGTDMQYF; d_gene: NA; abundance: NA; j_gene: TRBJ2-3; v_gene: TRBV12-3/TRBV12-4
CDR3nt: TGCGCCAGCAGCCTATCCGGGACAGCGATTACCGGAGCTTTCTTT; CDR3aa: CASSLSGTAITGAFF; d_gene: TRBD1; abundance: NA; j_gene: TRBJ1-1; v_gene: TRBV4-1
CDR3nt: TGTACCAGCAGCTTCGTTGGGGGAGGCTCCTACGAGCAGTACTTC; CDR3aa: CTSSFVGGGSYEQYF; d_gene: NA; abundance: NA; j_gene: TRBJ2-7; v_gene: TRBV11-2
CDR3nt: TGCGCCAGCAGCTTGGACACAGGGAAGCGGAACAATGAGCAGTTCTTC; CDR3aa: CASSLDTGKRNNEQFF; d_gene: NA; abundance: many; j_gene: TRBJ2-1; v_gene: TRBV5-1
CDR3nt: TGCAGCGTGGAGGCCTCCGACGACGAGCAGTACTTC; CDR3aa: CSVEASDDEQYF; d_gene: NA; abundance: many; j_gene: TRBJ2-7; v_gene: TRBV29-1
CDR3nt: TGTGCCAGCAGTGATGACTTCCTGACCCAAGAGACCCAGTACTTC; CDR3aa: CASSDDFLTQETQYF; d_gene: NA; abundance: NA; j_gene: TRBJ2-5; v_gene: TRBV2
CDR3nt: TGTGCCAGCAGCCTCGGGGGGTCGCAGAATGAGCAGTTCTTC; CDR3aa: CASSLGGSQNEQFF; d_gene: TRBD2; abundance: many; j_gene: TRBJ2-1; v_gene: TRBV7-2
CDR3nt: TGTGCCAGCAGCTTAGGGTTCTCCTACAATGAGCAGTTCTTC; CDR3aa: CASSLGFSYNEQFF; d_gene: NA; abundance: many; j_gene: TRBJ2-1; v_gene: TRBV7-2
CDR3nt: TGTGCCAGCAGGTTTCCGAAGACCGGGACAGGGGGTTACGAGCAGTACTTC; CDR3aa: CASRFPKTGTGGYEQYF; d_gene: TRBD1; abundance: few; j_gene: TRBJ2-7; v_gene: TRBV2
CDR3nt: TGTGCCAGCAGCGTGGGACAGACAGGGTATGGCTACACCTTC; CDR3aa: CASSVGQTGYGYTF; d_gene: TRBD1; abundance: many; j_gene: TRBJ1-2; v_gene: TRBV9
CDR3nt: TGCGCCAGCAGCTTGGAAGAGTCGGGCTCCTACGAGCAGTACTTC; CDR3aa: CASSLEESGSYEQYF; d_gene: NA; abundance: many; j_gene: TRBJ2-7; v_gene: TRBV5-1
CDR3nt: TGTGCCAGCAGCTTTGGAGGGGAGAGCTCCTATAATTCACCCCTCCACTTT; CDR3aa: CASSFGGESSYNSPLHF; d_gene: NA; abundance: few; j_gene: TRBJ1-6; v_gene: TRBV7-9
CDR3nt: TGTGCCAGCAGCACCCAGGACAGGGGTGGCAAAAACATTCAGTACTTC; CDR3aa: CASSTQDRGGKNIQYF; d_gene: TRBD1; abundance: few; j_gene: TRBJ2-4; v_gene: TRBV28
CDR3nt: TGTGCCAGCAGCCAACCCGCCGGGACAGGGGCCCTACTGGGCTATGGCTACACCTTC; CDR3aa: CASSQPAGTGALLGYGYTF; d_gene: TRBD1; abundance: NA; j_gene: TRBJ1-2; v_gene: TRBV14
CDR3nt: TGTGCCAGCAGTCCTCTCGTCGGGGGCTTTCAGCAAGGCAATCAGCCCCAGCATTTT; CDR3aa: CASSPLVGGFQQGNQPQHF; d_gene: NA; abundance: few; j_gene: TRBJ1-5; v_gene: TRBV28
CDR3nt: TGTGCCAGCAGTTTCTACATTCAGGGGGGCCGCAATGAAAAACTGTTTTTT; CDR3aa: CASSFYIQGGRNEKLFF; d_gene: TRBD1; abundance: NA; j_gene: TRBJ1-4; v_gene: TRBV12-3/TRBV12-4
CDR3nt: TGTGCCAGCAGCTTAACAAGGGAAGGGGCCGAGCAGTACTTC; CDR3aa: CASSLTREGAEQYF; d_gene: NA; abundance: many; j_gene: TRBJ2-7; v_gene: TRBV7-9